This is a list of T cell receptor beta chains from one sample in a study of T-cell memory formation after mild COVID-19. TCRdb processed the 5' RACE reads anew with MiXCR; each CDR3 protein has one entry. The table lists some 250,000 distinct CDR3 sequences, about a sixth of them singletons. Specimen: PBMCs or a T cell subset sorted from them (not recorded which). The receptors shown here come from a man aged 18 to 30 who had mild COVID-19 (a few samples of this study predate the infection). Cell type and time point are not known. The CDR3 runs from the conserved cysteine through the conserved F or W. Fields, in order: V gene, J gene, clone size, D gene, CDR3 DNA, CDR3 protein. D genes are given only for firm matches. Size is omitted from some rows. Given values are once, few, many or a class for expanded clones.

TRBV4-1	TRBJ1-5	NA	NA	TGCGCCAGCAGCCAAGGGCCTAGCCTCTTCGAGCCCCAGCATTTT	CASSQGPSLFEPQHF
TRBV28	TRBJ1-2	few	NA	TGTGCCAGCAGTGGGGGGTTGGGCCTATATGGCTACACCTTC	CASSGGLGLYGYTF
TRBV7-9	TRBJ1-5	few	NA	TGTGCCAGCAGCTTAGGACCGGGGTTCAATCAGCCCCAGCATTTT	CASSLGPGFNQPQHF
TRBV7-3	TRBJ2-2	NA	NA	TGTGCCAGCAGCTTAGAATTGGCGGGGAGACCCGGGGAGCTGTTTTTT	CASSLELAGRPGELFF
TRBV7-9	TRBJ2-1	few	TRBD2	TGTGCCAGCAGCTTAAAGACTAGCGGATACTACAATGAGCAGTTCTTC	CASSLKTSGYYNEQFF
TRBV7-2	TRBJ1-2	NA	TRBD1	TGTGCCAGCAGCCGCCGTACAGGGGAGCATAACTATGGCTACACCTTC	CASSRRTGEHNYGYTF
TRBV6-2/TRBV6-3	TRBJ2-2	NA	NA	TGTGCCAGCAGCCAAACCGGGACGCTCGGGGAGCTGTTTTTT	CASSQTGTLGELFF
TRBV5-1	TRBJ2-2	NA	TRBD1	TGCGCCAGCAGCCCGGGACAGGGCTTAGTCGGGGAGCTGTTTTTT	CASSPGQGLVGELFF
TRBV29-1	TRBJ1-1	NA	NA	TGCAGCGTTAGTGTAACTGAAGCTTTCTTT	CSVSVTEAFF
TRBV9	TRBJ1-6	once	TRBD1	TGTGCCAGCAGCGCGGACTCGGGACAGGACCTTTTGGGGACCCTCCACTTT	CASSADSGQDLLGTLHF
TRBV4-1	TRBJ1-2	few	NA	TGCGCCAGCAGCTCCCTTAACAGGGCTAACTATGGCTACACCTTC	CASSSLNRANYGYTF
TRBV4-3	TRBJ2-4	few	NA	TGCGCCAGCAGCCAGGAACTCCTAGTTGATAACATTCAGTACTTC	CASSQELLVDNIQYF
TRBV15	TRBJ1-5	NA	NA	TGTGCCACCAGCAGGGGCAATCAGCCCCAGCATTTT	CATSRGNQPQHF
TRBV11-2	TRBJ2-5	NA	NA	TGTGCCAGCAGCTTACCAGGGGCCCAAGAGACCCAGTACTTC	CASSLPGAQETQYF
TRBV4-1	TRBJ2-1	few	TRBD2	TGCGCCAGCAGCCAAGGGCTAGCGGGCCGGACGAGCCACAATGAGCAGTTCTTC	CASSQGLAGRTSHNEQFF
TRBV7-2	TRBJ1-4	NA	TRBD1	TGTGCCAGCAGCTTTCAGGGGGCGGGGGAAAAACTGTTTTTT	CASSFQGAGEKLFF
TRBV7-9	TRBJ1-1	NA	NA	TGTGCCAGCAGCTCGTGGACGTGGGACTATGAAGCTTTCTTT	CASSSWTWDYEAFF
TRBV9	TRBJ1-2	NA	NA	TGTGCCAGCAGCTCTACCCACAGGGCACAGGGCTATGGCTACACCTTC	CASSSTHRAQGYGYTF
TRBV5-1	TRBJ2-2	NA	TRBD2	TGCGCCAGCAGCGGTACTAGCGGGGGGGTCGGCACCGGGGAGCTGTTTTTT	CASSGTSGGVGTGELFF
TRBV7-3	TRBJ2-3	few	TRBD1	TGTGCCAGCAGCTCCTACAAGGGACAGCCTAGCACAGATACGCAGTATTTT	CASSSYKGQPSTDTQYF
TRBV5-1	TRBJ2-7	NA	TRBD1	TGCGCCAGCAGCTACAGGGGAGAAGGCTACGAGCAGTACTTC	CASSYRGEGYEQYF
TRBV7-2	TRBJ1-6	few	NA	TGTGCCAGCAGCTTGCTAGGGTATAATTCACCCCTCCACTTT	CASSLLGYNSPLHF
TRBV7-9	TRBJ2-5	NA	NA	TGTGCCAGCAGCTTAGGCCCCGGGGGGACCCAGTACTTC	CASSLGPGGTQYF
TRBV5-4	TRBJ1-1	few	NA	TGTGCCAGCAGCTCCGTCGCGAACACTGAAGCTTTCTTT	CASSSVANTEAFF
TRBV7-2	TRBJ2-3	NA	TRBD1	TGTGCCAGCAGCTTCGGGACAGGGGGAGACACAGATACGCAGTATTTT	CASSFGTGGDTDTQYF
TRBV29-1	TRBJ2-4	few	NA	TGCAGCGTGGTTGAGGGGGATTGGAACATTCAGTACTTC	CSVVEGDWNIQYF
TRBV11-3	TRBJ2-1	NA	NA	TGTGCCAGCAGCTTATCCCCGGACAATGAGCAGTTCTTC	CASSLSPDNEQFF
TRBV19	TRBJ1-1	few	NA	TGTGCCAGTAGTAACCGCGGGGGGGACACTGAAGCTTTCTTT	CASSNRGGDTEAFF
TRBV6-6	TRBJ1-1	few	NA	TGTGCCAGCAGTTACGGCGGCAACACTGAAGCTTTCTTT	CASSYGGNTEAFF
TRBV4-1	TRBJ1-2	few	NA	TGCGCCAGCAGCCAAGAGGGAGGCTATGGCTACACCTTC	CASSQEGGYGYTF
TRBV7-2	TRBJ2-1	few	NA	TGTGCCAGCACCCGGGGGCTTGCGGGGGCCTCCTACAATGAGCAGTTCTTC	CASTRGLAGASYNEQFF
TRBV5-1	TRBJ2-2	few	NA	TGCGCCAGCAGCTTCGCAGGGGCGGACACCGGGGAGCTGTTTTTT	CASSFAGADTGELFF
TRBV6-6	TRBJ1-1	many	TRBD1	TGTGCCAGCAGTAATCCGGGACAGGGGAACACTGAAGCTTTCTTT	CASSNPGQGNTEAFF
TRBV25-1	TRBJ2-7	many	NA	TGTGCCAGCAGCCGGGACCGGGGAACCTACGAGCAGTACTTC	CASSRDRGTYEQYF
TRBV5-4	TRBJ1-2	NA	NA	TGTGCCAGCAGCGGTCTCGTTGCGGAGGGCTACACCTTC	CASSGLVAEGYTF
TRBV9	TRBJ2-5	NA	NA	TGTGCCAGCAGCGTAGCTCCGAATCGAGTGGAGACCCAGTACTTC	CASSVAPNRVETQYF
TRBV7-2	TRBJ2-7	once	TRBD1	TGTGCCAGCAGCTCGTGGACAGGGTCGTCCTACGAGCAGTACTTC	CASSSWTGSSYEQYF
TRBV5-1	TRBJ2-3	many	NA	TGCGCCAGCAGCTTGCGACCCCAGCCGGGAGATACGCAGTATTTT	CASSLRPQPGDTQYF
TRBV7-9	TRBJ2-1	NA	TRBD1	TGTGCCAGCAGCCGACAGGGGGTCTCCTACAATGAGCAGTTCTTC	CASSRQGVSYNEQFF
TRBV6-5	TRBJ2-1	many	NA	TGTGCCAGCAGTTACTCATCGGAAATTTACGATGAGCAGTTCTTC	CASSYSSEIYDEQFF
TRBV15	TRBJ2-1	NA	NA	TGTGCCACCAGCAGAGAGTTCCAGGGTGAGCAGTTCTTC	CATSREFQGEQFF